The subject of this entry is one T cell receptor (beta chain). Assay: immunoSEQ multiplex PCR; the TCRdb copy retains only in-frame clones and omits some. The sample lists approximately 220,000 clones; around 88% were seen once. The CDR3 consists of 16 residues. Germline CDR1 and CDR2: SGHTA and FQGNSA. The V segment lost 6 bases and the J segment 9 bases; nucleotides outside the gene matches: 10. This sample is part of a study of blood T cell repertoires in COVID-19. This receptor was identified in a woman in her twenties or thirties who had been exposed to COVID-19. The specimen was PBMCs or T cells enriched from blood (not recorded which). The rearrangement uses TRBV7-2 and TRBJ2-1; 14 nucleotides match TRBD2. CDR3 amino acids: CASRRTSGGSRSEQFF. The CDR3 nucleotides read TGTGCCAGCAGACGGACTAGCGGGGGGTCGAGGAGTGAGCAGTTCTTC.